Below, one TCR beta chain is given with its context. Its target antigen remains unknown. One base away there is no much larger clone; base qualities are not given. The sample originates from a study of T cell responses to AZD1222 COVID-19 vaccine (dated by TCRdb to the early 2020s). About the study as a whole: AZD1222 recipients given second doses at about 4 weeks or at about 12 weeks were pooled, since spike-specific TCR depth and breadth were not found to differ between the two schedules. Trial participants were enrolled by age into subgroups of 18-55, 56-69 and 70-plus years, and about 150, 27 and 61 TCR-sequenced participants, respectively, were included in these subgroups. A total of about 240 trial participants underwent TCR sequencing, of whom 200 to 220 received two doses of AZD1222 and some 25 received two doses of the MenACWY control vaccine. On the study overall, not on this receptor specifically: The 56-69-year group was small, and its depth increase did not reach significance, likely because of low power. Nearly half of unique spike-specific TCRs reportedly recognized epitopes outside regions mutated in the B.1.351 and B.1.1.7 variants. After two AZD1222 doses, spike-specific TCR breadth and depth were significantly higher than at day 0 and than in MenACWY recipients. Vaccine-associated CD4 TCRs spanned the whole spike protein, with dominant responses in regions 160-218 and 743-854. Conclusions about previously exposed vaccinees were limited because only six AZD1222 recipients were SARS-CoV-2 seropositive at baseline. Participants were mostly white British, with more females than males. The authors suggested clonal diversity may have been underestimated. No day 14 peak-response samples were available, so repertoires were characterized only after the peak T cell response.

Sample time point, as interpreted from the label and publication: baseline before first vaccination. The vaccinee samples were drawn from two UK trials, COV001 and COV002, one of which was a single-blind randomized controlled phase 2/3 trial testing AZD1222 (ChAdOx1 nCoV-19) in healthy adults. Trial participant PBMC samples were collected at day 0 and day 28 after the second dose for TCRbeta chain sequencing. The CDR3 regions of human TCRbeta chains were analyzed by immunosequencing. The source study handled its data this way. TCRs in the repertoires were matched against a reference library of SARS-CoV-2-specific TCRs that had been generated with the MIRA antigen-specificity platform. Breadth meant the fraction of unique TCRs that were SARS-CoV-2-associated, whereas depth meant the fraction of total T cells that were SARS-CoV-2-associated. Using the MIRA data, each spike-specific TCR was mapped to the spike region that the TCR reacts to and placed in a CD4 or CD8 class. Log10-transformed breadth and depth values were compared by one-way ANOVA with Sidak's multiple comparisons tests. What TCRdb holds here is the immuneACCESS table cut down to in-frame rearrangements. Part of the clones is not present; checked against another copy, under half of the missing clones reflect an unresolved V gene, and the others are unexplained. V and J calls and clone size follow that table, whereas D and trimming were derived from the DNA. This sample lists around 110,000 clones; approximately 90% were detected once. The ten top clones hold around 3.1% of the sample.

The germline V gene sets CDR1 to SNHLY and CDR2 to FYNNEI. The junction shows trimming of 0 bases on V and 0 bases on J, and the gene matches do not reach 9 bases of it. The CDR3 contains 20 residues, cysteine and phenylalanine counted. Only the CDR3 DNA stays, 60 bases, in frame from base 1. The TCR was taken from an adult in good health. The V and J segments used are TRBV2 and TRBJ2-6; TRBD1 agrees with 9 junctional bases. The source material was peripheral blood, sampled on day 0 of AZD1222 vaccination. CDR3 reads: CASSEATGTGTISGANVLTF. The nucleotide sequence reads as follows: TGTGCCAGCAGTGAAGCAACCGGGACAGGGACCATCTCTGGGGCCAACGTCCTGACTTTC. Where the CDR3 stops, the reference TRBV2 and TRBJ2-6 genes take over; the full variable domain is EPEVTQTPSHQVTQMGQEVILRCVPISNHLYFYWYRQILGQKVEFLVSFYNNEISEKSEIFDDQFSVERPDGSNFTLKIRSTKLEDSAMYFCASSEATGTGTISGANVLTFGAGSRLTVL.